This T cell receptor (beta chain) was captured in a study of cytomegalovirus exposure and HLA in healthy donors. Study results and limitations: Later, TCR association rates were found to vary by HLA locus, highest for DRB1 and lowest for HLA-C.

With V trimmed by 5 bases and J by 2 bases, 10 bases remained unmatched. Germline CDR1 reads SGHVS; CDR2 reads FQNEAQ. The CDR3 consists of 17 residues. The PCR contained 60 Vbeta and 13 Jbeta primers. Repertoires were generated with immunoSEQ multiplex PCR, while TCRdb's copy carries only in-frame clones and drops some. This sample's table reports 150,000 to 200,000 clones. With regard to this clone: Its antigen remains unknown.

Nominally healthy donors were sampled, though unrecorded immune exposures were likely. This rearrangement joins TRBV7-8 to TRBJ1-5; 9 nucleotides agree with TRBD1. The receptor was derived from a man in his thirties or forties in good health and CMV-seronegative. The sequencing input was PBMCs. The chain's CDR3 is CASSPPQGAMGNQPQHF. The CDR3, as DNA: TGTGCCAGCAGCCCTCCACAGGGGGCCATGGGCAATCAGCCCCAGCATTTT.